This TCR beta chain was captured by sequencing in a study of T cell responses to AZD1222 COVID-19 vaccine. Study in general: Analysis merged second doses at about 4 or about 12 weeks.

A remark on this clone: As yet, its antigen is unknown.

Here immunoSEQ multiplex PCR was the method, and the copy in TCRdb shows in-frame clones only, minus some. The data contain some 140,000 clones, approximately 92% of them singletons. Broader study findings: Just a handful of people given AZD1222 tested seropositive at baseline. White British donors predominated, females outnumbered males, and clonal diversity was possibly underestimated. Reportedly, nearly half of unique spike TCRs recognized epitopes outside B.1.351/B.1.1.7 mutations.

CDR3 length equals 13 residues. V was trimmed by 5 bases and J by 7 bases, leaving 11 bases between them. Looked up from germline, CDR1 is MDHEN and CDR2 is SYDVKM. J is TRBJ1-4 and V is TRBV28, with D unresolved. This receptor was obtained from an adult in good health. The sample here was peripheral blood, taken on day 0 of AZD1222 vaccination. As DNA, the CDR3 is TGTGCCAGCAGTGGCGGGTTCGGTGAAAAACTGTTTTTT. Protein sequence: CASSGGFGEKLFF.